The source of this T cell receptor (beta chain) is a study of T cell responses to AZD1222 COVID-19 vaccine. Whole-study findings and limits: Donors, mostly white British, included more females; clonal diversity was possibly underestimated.

In the case of this clone: No antigen is known for it.

Clones were sequenced by immunoSEQ multiplex PCR, and TCRdb holds only the in-frame ones, with some missing. The sample has about 100,000 clones, 86% seen once. CDR1 and CDR2 from the germline V gene are MNHEY and SVGAGI. Trimming removed 7 bases from V and 5 bases from J, with 12 bases in between. The CDR3 covers 14 residues. Source: peripheral blood, taken 28 days after the second dose of the MenACWY control vaccine. This sequence originates from an adult who received the MenACWY meningococcal vaccine as a control. This rearrangement joins TRBV6-5 to TRBJ1-6; D is unresolved. CDR3 bases: TGTGCCAGCATGCGGTCCACTAATAATTCACCCCTCCACTTT. Amino acid sequence: CASMRSTNNSPLHF.